The source of this T cell receptor beta chain is a study of post-analysis software for immune sequencing data. Study-wide background: In terms of disease course, relapsing-remitting, secondary progressive and progressive-relapsing multiple sclerosis were included.

As regards this clonotype: Its cognate antigen is unknown.

TCR beta libraries were prepared from cDNA with unique molecular identifiers. It was from approximately 0.91 to 9.4 million T cells that 500,000 or so cDNA molecules came. Using its own MiXCR run on the PCR reads, TCRdb lists one record per CDR3 protein. The sample yields about 820,000 distinct CDR3 sequences, approximately 50% seen once. Deletions cut 2 bases from V and 9 bases from J, with 11 bases between. Germline CDR1 MNHEY, CDR2 SMNVEV (reference sequence). This CDR3 is 13 amino acids long. Study-wide results and caveats: Compared with controls, patients had more of about 5 TRBV segments, including TRBV5-6, TRBV5-1 and TRBV20-1. Multiple sclerosis was associated with a significant reduction in normalized Chao1 diversity relative to controls.

The sequence was obtained from a girl under 18 with multiple sclerosis. The specimen sequenced was blood. The genes are TRBV27 and TRBJ1-5; D perhaps matches TRBD1 (5 bases). In nucleotides, the CDR3 is TGTGCCAGCAGTTTAACAGGCCCGTGGCCCCAGCATTTT. Residues: CASSLTGPWPQHF.